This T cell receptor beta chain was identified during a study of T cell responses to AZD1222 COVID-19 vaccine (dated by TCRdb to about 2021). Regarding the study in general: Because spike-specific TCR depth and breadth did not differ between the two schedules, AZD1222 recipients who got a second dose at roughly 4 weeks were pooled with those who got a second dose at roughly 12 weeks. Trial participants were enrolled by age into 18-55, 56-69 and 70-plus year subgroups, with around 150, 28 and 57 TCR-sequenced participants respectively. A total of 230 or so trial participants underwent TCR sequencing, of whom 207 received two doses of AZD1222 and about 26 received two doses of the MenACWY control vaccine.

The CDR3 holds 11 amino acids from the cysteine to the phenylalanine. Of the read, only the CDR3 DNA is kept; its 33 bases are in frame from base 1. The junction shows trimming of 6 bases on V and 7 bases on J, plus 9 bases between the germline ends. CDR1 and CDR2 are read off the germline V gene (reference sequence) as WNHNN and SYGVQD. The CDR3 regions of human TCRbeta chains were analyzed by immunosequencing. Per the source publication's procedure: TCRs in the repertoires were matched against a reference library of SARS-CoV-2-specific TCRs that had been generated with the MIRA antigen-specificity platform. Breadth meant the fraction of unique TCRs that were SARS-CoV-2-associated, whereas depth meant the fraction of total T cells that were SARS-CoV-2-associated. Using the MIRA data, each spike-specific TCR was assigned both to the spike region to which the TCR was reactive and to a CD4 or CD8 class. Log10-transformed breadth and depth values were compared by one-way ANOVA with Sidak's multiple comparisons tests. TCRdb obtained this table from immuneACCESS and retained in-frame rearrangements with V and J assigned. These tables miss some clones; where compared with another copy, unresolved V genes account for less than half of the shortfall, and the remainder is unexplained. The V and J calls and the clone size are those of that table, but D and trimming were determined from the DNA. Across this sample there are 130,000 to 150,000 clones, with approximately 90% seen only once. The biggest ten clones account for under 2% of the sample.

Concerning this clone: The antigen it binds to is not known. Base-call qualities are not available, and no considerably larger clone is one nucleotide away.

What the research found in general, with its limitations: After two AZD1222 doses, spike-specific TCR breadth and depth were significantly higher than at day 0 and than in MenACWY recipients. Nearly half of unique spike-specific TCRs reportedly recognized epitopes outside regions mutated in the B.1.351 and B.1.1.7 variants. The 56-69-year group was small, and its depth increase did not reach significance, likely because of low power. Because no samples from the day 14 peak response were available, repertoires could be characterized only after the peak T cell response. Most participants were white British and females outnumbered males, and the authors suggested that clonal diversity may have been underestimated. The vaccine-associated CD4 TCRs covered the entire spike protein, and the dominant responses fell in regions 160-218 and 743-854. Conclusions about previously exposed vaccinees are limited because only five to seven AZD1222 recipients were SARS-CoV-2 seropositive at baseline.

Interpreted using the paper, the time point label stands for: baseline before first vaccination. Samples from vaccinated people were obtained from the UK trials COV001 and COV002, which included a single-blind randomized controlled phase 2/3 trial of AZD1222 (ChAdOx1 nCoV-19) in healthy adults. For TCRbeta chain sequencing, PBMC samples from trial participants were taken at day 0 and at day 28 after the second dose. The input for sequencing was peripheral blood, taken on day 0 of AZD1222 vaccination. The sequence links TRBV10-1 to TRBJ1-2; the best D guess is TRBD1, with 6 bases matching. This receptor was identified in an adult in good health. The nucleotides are TGCGCCAGCAGCGAGGGGGGTGGCTACACCTTC. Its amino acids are CASSEGGGYTF.